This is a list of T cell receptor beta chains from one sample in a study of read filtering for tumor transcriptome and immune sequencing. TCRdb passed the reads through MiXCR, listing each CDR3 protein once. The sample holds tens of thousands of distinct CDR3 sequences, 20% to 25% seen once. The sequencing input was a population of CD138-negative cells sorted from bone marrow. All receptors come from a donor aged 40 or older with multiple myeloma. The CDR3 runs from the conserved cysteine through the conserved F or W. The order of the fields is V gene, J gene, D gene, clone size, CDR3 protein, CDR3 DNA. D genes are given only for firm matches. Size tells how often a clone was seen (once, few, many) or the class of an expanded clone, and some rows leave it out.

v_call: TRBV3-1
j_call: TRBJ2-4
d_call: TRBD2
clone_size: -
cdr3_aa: CASSPGLAGGRDIQYF
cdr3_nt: TGTGCCAGTTCCCCTGGACTAGCGGGAGGCCGCGACATTCAGTACTTC

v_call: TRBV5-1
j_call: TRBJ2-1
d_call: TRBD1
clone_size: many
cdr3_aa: CASSFPTGGNEQFF
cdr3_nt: TGCGCCAGCAGCTTCCCGACAGGGGGTAATGAGCAGTTCTTC

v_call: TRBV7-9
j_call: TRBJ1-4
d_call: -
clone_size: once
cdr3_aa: CVSSLRAQTANEKLFF
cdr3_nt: TGTGTCAGCAGCTTGAGGGCTCAAACAGCTAATGAAAAACTGTTTTTT

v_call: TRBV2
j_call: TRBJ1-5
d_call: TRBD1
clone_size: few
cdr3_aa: CASRGGTNQPQHF
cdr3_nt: TGTGCCAGCAGAGGGGGCACAAATCAGCCCCAGCATTTT

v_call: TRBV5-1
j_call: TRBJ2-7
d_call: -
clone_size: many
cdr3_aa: CASSAQGSFDEQYF
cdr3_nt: TGCGCCAGCAGCGCCCAGGGGAGTTTCGACGAGCAGTACTTC

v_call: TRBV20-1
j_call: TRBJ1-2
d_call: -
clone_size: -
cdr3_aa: CSAGGHPLNYGYTF
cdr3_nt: TGCAGTGCTGGGGGACACCCTCTTAACTATGGCTACACCTTC

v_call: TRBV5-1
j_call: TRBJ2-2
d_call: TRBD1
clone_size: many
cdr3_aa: CASSPRTGGFADRAGELFF
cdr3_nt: TGCGCCAGCAGCCCTCGGACAGGGGGCTTCGCGGACCGCGCCGGGGAGCTGTTTTTT

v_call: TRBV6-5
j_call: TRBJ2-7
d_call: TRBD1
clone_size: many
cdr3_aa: CASSGTGAENSYEQYF
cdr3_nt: TGTGCCAGCAGCGGGACAGGGGCCGAAAATTCCTACGAGCAGTACTTC

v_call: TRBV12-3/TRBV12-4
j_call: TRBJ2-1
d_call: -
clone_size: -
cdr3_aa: CASRTNTRNEQFF
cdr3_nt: TGTGCCAGCAGGACTAACACCCGCAATGAGCAGTTCTTC

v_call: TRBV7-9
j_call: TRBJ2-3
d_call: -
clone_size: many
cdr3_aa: CASSMTIGGTDTQYF
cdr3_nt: TGTGCCAGCAGCATGACGATAGGGGGGACAGATACGCAGTATTTT

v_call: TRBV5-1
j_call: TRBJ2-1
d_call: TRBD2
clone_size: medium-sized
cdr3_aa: CASSLGTSGGGEQFF
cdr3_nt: TGCGCCAGCAGCTTGGGGACTAGCGGGGGTGGTGAGCAGTTCTTC

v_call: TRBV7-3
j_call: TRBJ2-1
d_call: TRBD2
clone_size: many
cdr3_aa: CASSLTSPPGGPGNEQFF
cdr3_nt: TGTGCCAGCAGCTTAACAAGTCCCCCGGGAGGGCCCGGTAATGAGCAGTTCTTC

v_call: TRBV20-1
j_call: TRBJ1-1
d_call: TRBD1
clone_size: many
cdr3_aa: CSARDPGQGANTEAFF
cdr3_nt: TGCAGTGCTAGAGATCCCGGACAGGGGGCGAACACTGAAGCTTTCTTT

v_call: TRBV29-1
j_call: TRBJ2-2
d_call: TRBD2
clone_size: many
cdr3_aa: CSGRLAGTNTGELFF
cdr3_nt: TGCAGCGGTAGACTAGCGGGGACGAACACCGGGGAGCTGTTTTTT

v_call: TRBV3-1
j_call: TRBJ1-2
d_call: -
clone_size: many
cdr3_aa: CASSQTDGLNYGYTF
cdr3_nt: TGTGCCAGCAGCCAGACCGACGGCCTTAACTATGGCTACACCTTC

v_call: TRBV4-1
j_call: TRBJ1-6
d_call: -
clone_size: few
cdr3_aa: CASSQEAPGKGLRHF
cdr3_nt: TGCGCCAGCAGCCAAGAAGCGCCAGGGAAAGGGCTCCGCCACTTT

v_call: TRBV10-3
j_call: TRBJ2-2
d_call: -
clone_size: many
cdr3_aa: CAISESKPGSTGELFF
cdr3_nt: TGTGCCATCAGTGAGTCGAAACCGGGGAGCACCGGGGAGCTGTTTTTT

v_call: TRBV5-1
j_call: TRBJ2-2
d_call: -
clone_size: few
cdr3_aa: CASSLARTAGELFF
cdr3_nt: TGCGCCAGCAGCTTGGCAAGGACGGCCGGGGAGCTGTTTTTT

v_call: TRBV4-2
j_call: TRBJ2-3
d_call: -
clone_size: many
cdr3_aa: CASTPSLGTDTQYF
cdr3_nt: TGTGCCAGCACCCCGAGTTTAGGCACAGATACGCAGTATTTT

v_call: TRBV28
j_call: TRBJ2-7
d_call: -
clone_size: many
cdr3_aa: CASSYRDTFSKIYEQYF
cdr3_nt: TGTGCCAGCAGCTACCGGGACACCTTCTCCAAAATCTACGAGCAGTACTTC

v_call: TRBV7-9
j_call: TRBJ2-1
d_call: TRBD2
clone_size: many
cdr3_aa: CASSLGLASDEQFF
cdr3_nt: TGTGCCAGCAGCTTAGGACTAGCGTCGGATGAGCAGTTCTTC

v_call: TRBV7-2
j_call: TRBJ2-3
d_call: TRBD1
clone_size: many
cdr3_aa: CASSSRTGGADTQYF
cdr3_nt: TGTGCCAGCAGTTCTCGGACAGGGGGAGCAGATACGCAGTATTTT

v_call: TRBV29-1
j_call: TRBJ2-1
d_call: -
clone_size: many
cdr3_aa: CSVWRGSYNEQFF
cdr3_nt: TGCAGCGTTTGGAGAGGCTCCTACAATGAGCAGTTCTTC

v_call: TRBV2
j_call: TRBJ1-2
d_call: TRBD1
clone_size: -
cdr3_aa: CANSGAGTGNRGGYTF
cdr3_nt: TGTGCCAACAGTGGAGCCGGGACAGGGAATAGAGGTGGCTACACCTTC

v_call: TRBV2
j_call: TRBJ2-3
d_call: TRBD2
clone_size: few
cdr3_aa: CASSLGLAGVPSSTDTQYF
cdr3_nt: TGTGCCAGCAGTTTAGGACTAGCGGGGGTCCCATCTAGCACAGATACGCAGTATTTT

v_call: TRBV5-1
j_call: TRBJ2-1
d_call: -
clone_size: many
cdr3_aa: CASSLWGDEQFF
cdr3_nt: TGCGCCAGCAGCTTGTGGGGGGATGAGCAGTTCTTC

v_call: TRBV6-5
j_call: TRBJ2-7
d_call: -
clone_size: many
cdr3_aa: CASSYSRGPLTYEQYF
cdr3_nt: TGTGCCAGCAGTTACTCCAGGGGTCCACTAACCTACGAGCAGTACTTC

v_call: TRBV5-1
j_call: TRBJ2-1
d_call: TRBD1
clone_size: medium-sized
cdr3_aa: CASSGSGGYNEQFF
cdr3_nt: TGCGCCAGCAGTGGATCAGGGGGCTACAATGAGCAGTTCTTC